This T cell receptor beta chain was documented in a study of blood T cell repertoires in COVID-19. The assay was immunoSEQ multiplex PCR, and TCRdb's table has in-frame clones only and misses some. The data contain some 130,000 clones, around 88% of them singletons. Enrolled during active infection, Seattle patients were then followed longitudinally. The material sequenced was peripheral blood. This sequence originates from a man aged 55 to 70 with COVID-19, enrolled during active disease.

The CDR3 nucleotides are TGCGCCAGCAGCCAAGATTCCCTGGAGCACACTGAAGCTTTCTTT. Translation gives CASSQDSLEHTEAFF. The chain uses TRBV4-3 and TRBJ1-1; no clear D gene. The CDR3 contains 15 residues. Trimming took off 0 bases at V and 3 bases at J, with 11 bases between the two ends. Germline CDR1 and CDR2: LGHNA and YSLEER.